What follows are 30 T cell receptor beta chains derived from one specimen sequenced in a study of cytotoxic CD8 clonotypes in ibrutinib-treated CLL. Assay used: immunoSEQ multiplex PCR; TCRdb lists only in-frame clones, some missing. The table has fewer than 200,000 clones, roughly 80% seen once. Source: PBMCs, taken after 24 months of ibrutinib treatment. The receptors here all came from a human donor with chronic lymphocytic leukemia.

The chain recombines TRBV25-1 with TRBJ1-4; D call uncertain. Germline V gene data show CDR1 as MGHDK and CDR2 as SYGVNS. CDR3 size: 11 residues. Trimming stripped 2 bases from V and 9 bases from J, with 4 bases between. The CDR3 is CASSEEKKLFF. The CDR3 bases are TGTGCCAGCAGTGAAGAGAAAAAACTGTTTTTT.

In DNA, the CDR3 is TGTGCCTGGGGACCCGGGGCTTTAACTATACGGCTGTTTTTT. Translated: CAWGPGALTIRLFF. The chain links TRBV30 to TRBJ1-4; tentatively, D is TRBD1 (5 bases). The V end was cut by 5 bases, the J end by 14 bases, with 24 bases between. Germline V lookup: CDR1 GTSNPN, CDR2 SVGIG (reference sequence). The CDR3 loop spans 14 amino acids.

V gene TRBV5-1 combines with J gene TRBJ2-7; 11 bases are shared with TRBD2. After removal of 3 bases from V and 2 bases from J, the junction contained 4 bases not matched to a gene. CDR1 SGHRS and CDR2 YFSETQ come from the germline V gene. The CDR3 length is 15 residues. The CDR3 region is CASSYRLAGTYEQYF. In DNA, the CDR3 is TGCGCCAGCAGCTACCGACTAGCGGGAACCTACGAGCAGTACTTC.

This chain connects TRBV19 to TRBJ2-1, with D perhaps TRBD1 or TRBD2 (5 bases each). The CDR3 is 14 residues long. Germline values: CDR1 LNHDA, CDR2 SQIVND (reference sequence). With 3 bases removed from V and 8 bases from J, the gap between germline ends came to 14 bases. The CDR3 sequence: CASSIGDRIDEQFF. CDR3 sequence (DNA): TGTGCCAGTAGTATCGGGGACCGGATCGATGAGCAGTTCTTC.

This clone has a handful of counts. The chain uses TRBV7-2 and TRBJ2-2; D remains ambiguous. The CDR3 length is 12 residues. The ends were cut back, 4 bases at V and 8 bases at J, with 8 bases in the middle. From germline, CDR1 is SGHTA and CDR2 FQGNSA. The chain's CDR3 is CASSYYMGELFF. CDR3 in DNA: TGTGCCAGCAGCTATTATATGGGGGAGCTGTTTTTT.

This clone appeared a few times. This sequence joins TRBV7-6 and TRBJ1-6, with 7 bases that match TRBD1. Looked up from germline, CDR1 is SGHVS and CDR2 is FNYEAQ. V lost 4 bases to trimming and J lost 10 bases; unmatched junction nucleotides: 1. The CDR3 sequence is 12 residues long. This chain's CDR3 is CASSSGQSPLHF. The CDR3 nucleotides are TGTGCCAGCAGCTCGGGACAGTCACCCCTCCACTTT.

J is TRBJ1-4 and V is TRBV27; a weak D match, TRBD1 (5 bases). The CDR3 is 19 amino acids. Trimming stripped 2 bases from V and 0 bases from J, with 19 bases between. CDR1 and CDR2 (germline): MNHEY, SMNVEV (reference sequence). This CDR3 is CASSLRKVGTFATNEKLFF. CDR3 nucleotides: TGTGCCAGCAGTTTAAGGAAAGTGGGGACCTTTGCAACTAATGAAAAACTGTTTTTT. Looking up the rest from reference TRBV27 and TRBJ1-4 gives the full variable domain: EAQVTQNPRYLITVTGKKLTVTCSQNMNHEYMSWYRQDPGLGLRQIYYSMNVEVTDKGDVPEGYKVSRKEKRNFPLILESPSPNQTSLYFCASSLRKVGTFATNEKLFFGSGTQLSVL.

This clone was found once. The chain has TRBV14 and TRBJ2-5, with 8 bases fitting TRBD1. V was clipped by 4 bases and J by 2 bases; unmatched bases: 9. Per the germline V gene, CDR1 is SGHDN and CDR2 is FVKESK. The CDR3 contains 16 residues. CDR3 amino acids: CASSPEQGEIQETQYF. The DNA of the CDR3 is TGTGCCAGCAGCCCCGAACAGGGGGAAATTCAAGAGACCCAGTACTTC.

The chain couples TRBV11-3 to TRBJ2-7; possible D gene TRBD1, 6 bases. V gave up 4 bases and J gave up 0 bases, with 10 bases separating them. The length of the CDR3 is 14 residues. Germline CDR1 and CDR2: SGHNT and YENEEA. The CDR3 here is CASSYYRDSYEQYF. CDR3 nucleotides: TGTGCCAGCAGCTACTACAGGGACTCCTACGAGCAGTACTTC.

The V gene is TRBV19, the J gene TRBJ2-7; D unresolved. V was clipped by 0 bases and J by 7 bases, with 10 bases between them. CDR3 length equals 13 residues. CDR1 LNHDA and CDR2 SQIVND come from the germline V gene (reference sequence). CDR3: CASSIDGTWEQYF. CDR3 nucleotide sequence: TGTGCCAGTAGTATAGATGGCACCTGGGAGCAGTACTTC.

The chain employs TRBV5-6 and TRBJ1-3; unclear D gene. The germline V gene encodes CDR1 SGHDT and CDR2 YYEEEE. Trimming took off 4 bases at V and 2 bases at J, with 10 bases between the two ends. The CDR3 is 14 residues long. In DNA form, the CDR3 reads TGTGCCAGCAGCCACCCAGTTGCTGGAAACACCATATATTTT. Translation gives CASSHPVAGNTIYF.

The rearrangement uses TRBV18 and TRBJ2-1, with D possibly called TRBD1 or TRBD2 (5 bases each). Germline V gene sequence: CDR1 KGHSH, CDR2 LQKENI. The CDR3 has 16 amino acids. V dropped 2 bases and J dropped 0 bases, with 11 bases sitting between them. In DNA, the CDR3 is TGTGCCAGCTCACCATCGAGGGGTAGCTCCTACAATGAGCAGTTCTTC. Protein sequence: CASSPSRGSSYNEQFF.

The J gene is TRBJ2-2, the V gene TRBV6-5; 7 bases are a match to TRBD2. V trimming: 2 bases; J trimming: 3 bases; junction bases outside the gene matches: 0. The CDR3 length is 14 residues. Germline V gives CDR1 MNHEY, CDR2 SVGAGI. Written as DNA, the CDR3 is TGTGCCAGCAGTTACGGGGGGGACACCGGGGAGCTGTTTTTT. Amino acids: CASSYGGDTGELFF.

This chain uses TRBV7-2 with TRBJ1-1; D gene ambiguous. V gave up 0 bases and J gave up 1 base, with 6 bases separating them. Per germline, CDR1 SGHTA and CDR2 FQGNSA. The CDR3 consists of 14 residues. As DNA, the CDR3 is TGTGCCAGCAGCTTAGCCACAGCGAACACTGAAGCTTTCTTT. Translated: CASSLATANTEAFF.

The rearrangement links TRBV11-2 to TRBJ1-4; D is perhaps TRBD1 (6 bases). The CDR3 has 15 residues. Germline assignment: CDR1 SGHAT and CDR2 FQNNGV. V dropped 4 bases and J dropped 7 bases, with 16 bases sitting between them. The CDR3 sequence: CASSSIQGRGEKLFF. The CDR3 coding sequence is TGTGCCAGCAGCTCGATACAGGGTAGGGGTGAAAAACTGTTTTTT.

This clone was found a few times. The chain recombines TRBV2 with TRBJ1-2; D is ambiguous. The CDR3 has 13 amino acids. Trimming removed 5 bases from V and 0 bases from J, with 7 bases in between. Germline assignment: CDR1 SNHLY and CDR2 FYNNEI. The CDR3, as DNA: TGTGCCAGCAGTTCTCATACTAACTATGGCTACACCTTC. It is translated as CASSSHTNYGYTF. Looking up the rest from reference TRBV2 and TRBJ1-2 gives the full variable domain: EPEVTQTPSHQVTQMGQEVILRCVPISNHLYFYWYRQILGQKVEFLVSFYNNEISEKSEIFDDQFSVERPDGSNFTLKIRSTKLEDSAMYFCASSSHTNYGYTFGSGTRLTVV.

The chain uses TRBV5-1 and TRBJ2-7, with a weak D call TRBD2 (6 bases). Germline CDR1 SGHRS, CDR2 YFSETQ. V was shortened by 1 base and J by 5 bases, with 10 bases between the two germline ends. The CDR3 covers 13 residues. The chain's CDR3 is CASSLILADEQYF. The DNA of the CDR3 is TGCGCCAGCAGCTTGATTTTAGCGGACGAGCAGTACTTC.

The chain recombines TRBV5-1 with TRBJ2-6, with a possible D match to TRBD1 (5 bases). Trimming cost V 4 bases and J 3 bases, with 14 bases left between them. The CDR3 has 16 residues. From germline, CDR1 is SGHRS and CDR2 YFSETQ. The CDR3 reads CASSPPQGYGANVLTF. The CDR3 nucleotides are TGCGCCAGCAGCCCACCCCAGGGCTATGGGGCCAACGTCCTGACTTTC.

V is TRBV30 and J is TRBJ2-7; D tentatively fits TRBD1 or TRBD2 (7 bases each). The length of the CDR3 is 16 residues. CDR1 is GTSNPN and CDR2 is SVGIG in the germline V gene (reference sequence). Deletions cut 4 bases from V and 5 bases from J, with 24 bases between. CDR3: CAWTRPGTAGFDEQYF. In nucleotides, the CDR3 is TGTGCCTGGACTCGACCTGGGACAGCGGGGTTCGACGAGCAGTACTTC.

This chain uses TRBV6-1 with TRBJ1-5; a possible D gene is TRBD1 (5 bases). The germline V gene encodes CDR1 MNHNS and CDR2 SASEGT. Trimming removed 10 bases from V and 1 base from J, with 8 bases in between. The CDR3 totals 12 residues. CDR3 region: CATRGSNQPQHF. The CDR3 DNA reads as TGTGCCACTCGGGGGAGCAATCAGCCCCAGCATTTT.

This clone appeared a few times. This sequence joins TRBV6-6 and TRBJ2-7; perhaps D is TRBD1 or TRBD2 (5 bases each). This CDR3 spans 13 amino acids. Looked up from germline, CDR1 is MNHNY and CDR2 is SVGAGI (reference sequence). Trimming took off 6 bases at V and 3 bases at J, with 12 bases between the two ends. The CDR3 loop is CASSQRGVYEQYF. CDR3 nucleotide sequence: TGTGCCAGCAGCCAAAGAGGGGTCTACGAGCAGTACTTC.

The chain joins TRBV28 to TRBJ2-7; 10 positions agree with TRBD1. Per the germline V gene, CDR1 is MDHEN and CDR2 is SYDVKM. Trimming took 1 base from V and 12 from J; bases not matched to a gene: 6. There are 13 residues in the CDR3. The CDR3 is CASSLFPGQGLYF. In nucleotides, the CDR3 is TGTGCCAGCAGTTTATTCCCGGGACAGGGGCTGTACTTC.

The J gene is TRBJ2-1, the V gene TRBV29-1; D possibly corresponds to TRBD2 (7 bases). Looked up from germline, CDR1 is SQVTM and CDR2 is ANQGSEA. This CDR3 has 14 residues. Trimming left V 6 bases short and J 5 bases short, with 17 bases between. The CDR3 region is CSVRGGRPDNEQFF. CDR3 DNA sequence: TGCAGCGTGAGGGGGGGGCGCCCGGACAATGAGCAGTTCTTC.

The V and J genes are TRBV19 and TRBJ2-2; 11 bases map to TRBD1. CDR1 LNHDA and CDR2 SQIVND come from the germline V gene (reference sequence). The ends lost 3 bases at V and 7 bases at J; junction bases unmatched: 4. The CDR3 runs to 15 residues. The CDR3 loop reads CASSIGQGAVGELFF. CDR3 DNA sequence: TGTGCCAGTAGTATTGGACAGGGGGCCGTCGGGGAGCTGTTTTTT.

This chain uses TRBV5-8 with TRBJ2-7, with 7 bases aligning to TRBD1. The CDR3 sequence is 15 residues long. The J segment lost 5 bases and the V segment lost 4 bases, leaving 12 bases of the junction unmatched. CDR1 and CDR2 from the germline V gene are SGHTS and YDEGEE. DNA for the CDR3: TGTGCCAGCAGCCTTGGGGACAGTCTCCCCCACGAGCAGTACTTC. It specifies CASSLGDSLPHEQYF.

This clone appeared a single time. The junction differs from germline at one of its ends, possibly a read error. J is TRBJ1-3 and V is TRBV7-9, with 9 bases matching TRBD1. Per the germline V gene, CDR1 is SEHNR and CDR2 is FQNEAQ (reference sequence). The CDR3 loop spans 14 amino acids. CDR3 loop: CASSLILSPGQGDF. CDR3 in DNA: TGTGCCAGCAGCCTTATTCTTTCTCCGGGACAGGGAGATTTT.

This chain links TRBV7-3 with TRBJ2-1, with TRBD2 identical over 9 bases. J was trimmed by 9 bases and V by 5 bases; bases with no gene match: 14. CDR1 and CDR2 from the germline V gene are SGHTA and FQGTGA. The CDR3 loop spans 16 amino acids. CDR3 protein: CASSLGSGRGLGEQFF. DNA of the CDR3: TGTGCCAGCAGCCTGGGTAGCGGGAGAGGTCTTGGTGAGCAGTTCTTC. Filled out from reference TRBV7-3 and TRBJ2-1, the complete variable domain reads GAGVSQTPSNKVTEKGKYVELRCDPISGHTALYWYRQSLGQGPEFLIYFQGTGAADDSGLPNDRFFAVRPEGSVSTLKIQRTERGDSAVYLCASSLGSGRGLGEQFFGPGTRLTVL.

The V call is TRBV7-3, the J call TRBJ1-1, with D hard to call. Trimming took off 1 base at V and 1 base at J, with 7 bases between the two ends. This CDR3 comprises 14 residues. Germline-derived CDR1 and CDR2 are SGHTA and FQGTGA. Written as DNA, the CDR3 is TGTGCCAGCAGCTTAAGTCACACGAACACTGAAGCTTTCTTT. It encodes CASSLSHTNTEAFF. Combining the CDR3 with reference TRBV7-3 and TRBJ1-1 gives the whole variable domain GAGVSQTPSNKVTEKGKYVELRCDPISGHTALYWYRQSLGQGPEFLIYFQGTGAADDSGLPNDRFFAVRPEGSVSTLKIQRTERGDSAVYLCASSLSHTNTEAFFGQGTRLTVV.

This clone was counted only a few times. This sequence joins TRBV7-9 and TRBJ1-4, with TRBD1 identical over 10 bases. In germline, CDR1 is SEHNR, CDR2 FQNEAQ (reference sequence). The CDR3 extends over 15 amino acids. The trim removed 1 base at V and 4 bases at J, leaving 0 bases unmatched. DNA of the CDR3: TGTGCCAGCAGCTTAGGGGACAGGGGTAATGAAAAACTGTTTTTT. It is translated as CASSLGDRGNEKLFF.

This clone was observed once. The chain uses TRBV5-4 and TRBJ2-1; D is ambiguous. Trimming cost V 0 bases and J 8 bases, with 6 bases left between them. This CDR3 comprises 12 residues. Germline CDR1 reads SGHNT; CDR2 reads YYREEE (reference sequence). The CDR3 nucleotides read TGTGCCAGCAGCTTGGATGAGGATGAGCAGTTCTTC. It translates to CASSLDEDEQFF.